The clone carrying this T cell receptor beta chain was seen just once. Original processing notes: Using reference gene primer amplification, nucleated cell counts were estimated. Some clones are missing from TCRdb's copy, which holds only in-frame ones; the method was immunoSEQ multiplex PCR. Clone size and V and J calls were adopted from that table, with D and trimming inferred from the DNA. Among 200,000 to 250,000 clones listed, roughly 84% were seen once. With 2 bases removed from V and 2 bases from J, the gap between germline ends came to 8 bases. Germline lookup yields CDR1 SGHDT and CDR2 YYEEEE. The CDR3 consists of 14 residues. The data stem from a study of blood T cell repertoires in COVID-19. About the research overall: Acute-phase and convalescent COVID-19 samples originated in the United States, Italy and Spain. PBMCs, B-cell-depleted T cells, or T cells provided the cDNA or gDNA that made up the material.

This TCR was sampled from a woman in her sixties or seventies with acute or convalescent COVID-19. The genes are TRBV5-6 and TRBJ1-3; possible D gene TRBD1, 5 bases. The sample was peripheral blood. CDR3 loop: CASSFDSAGNTIYF. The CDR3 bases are TGTGCCAGCAGCTTTGACAGCGCTGGAAACACCATATATTTT.